Shown below are 8 T cell receptor beta chains from a single sample sequenced in a study of T cell responses to AZD1222 COVID-19 vaccine. Generated by immunoSEQ multiplex PCR, the TCRdb table keeps only in-frame clones and is missing some. Of about 120,000 clones in the sample, more than 85% are singletons; the top ten hold 2.4%. This material consisted of peripheral blood, taken on day 0 of AZD1222 vaccination. These receptors were obtained from an adult in good health.

This clone was recorded once. J is TRBJ1-2 and V is TRBV30; 9 bases map to TRBD1. This CDR3 has 14 residues. The trim removed 5 bases at V and 2 bases at J, leaving 6 bases unmatched. Germline CDR1 is GTSNPN and CDR2 is SVGIG (reference sequence). This chain's CDR3 is CAWVWTGVNYGYTF. The CDR3 region has the DNA TGTGCCTGGGTTTGGACAGGGGTCAACTATGGCTACACCTTC.

The chain has TRBV5-1 and TRBJ1-1; 9 bases agree with TRBD1. Germline V gives CDR1 SGHRS, CDR2 YFSETQ. The CDR3 covers 15 residues. With V trimmed by 1 base and J by 5 bases, 6 bases remained unmatched. The CDR3 sequence: CASSLTGGAVTEAFF. CDR3 coding DNA: TGCGCCAGCAGCTTGACAGGGGGCGCGGTAACTGAAGCTTTCTTT.

This chain joins TRBV5-1 and TRBJ2-3, with TRBD1 matching over 10 bases. The V gene end was trimmed by 6 bases and the J gene end by 4 bases; junction bases not matched to a gene: 8. There are 15 residues in the CDR3. Germline CDR1 SGHRS, CDR2 YFSETQ. CDR3 residues: CASNRQGAFADTQYF. CDR3 coding DNA: TGCGCCAGCAACCGACAGGGGGCGTTCGCAGATACGCAGTATTTT.

A note on this clone: The junction shows a germline mismatch at one end, possibly a read error. The V and J genes are TRBV5-4 and TRBJ2-7; 8 nucleotides match TRBD2. The CDR3 sequence is 18 residues long. The germline V gene has CDR1 SGHNT and CDR2 YYREEE (reference sequence). DNA for the CDR3: TGTGCCAGCAGCTTGGCCCCAAGGGGGTCGGCGCGGGAGGCCTCAAAGGACTTC. Protein sequence: CASSLAPRGSAREASKDF.

V is TRBV9 and J is TRBJ2-1; D remains ambiguous. CDR3 length: 15 amino acids. Germline V lookup: CDR1 SGDLS, CDR2 YYNGEE. The V gene lost 3 bases and the J gene lost 1 base, with 11 bases spanning the gap. The CDR3 protein is CASSAHLGSYNEQFF. CDR3 coding DNA: TGTGCCAGCAGCGCCCATCTAGGGTCCTACAATGAGCAGTTCTTC.

In this sample, this clone turned up a few times. The gene calls are TRBV2 and TRBJ2-5; 8 bases match TRBD2. V lost 9 bases and J lost 3; bases outside the gene matches: 15. Germline V gene sequence: CDR1 SNHLY, CDR2 FYNNEI. CDR3 length: 16 amino acids. The CDR3 loop is CARELFQTSAKETQYF. For the CDR3, the DNA is TGTGCCAGGGAGTTATTCCAGACTAGCGCAAAAGAGACCCAGTACTTC. Combining the CDR3 with reference TRBV2 and TRBJ2-5 gives the whole variable domain EPEVTQTPSHQVTQMGQEVILRCVPISNHLYFYWYRQILGQKVEFLVSFYNNEISEKSEIFDDQFSVERPDGSNFTLKIRSTKLEDSAMYFCARELFQTSAKETQYFGPGTRLLVL.

V gene TRBV10-2 combines with J gene TRBJ1-5; perhaps TRBD1 as D (6 bases). CDR1 WSHSY and CDR2 SAAADI come from the germline V gene. The CDR3 has 14 residues. Trimming removed 5 bases at V and 3 bases at J, with 11 bases between. The CDR3 spells CASSLSGANQPQHF. The CDR3, as DNA: TGCGCCAGCAGTTTATCAGGGGCCAATCAGCCCCAGCATTTT.

The table lists this clone with a count of one. This rearrangement joins TRBV18 to TRBJ1-6; D unresolved. Trimming removed 3 bases from V and 0 bases from J, with 12 bases in between. The CDR3 length is 17 residues. The germline V gene encodes CDR1 KGHSH and CDR2 LQKENI. The CDR3 DNA sequence: TGTGCCAGCTCACCTTCCAAGGCGGGCTCCTATAATTCACCCCTCCACTTT. Translating gives CASSPSKAGSYNSPLHF.